This entry lists 21 T cell receptor beta chains sequenced from one sample in a study of post-analysis software for immune sequencing data. Findings and caveats of the study: With TRBV5-6, TRBV5-1 and TRBV20-1 included, 4 to 6 TRBV segments were more frequent in patients than in controls.

These receptors' targets are unknown. Unique molecular identifiers had been added to the TCR beta cDNA libraries. In TCRdb, the PCR reads were re-called with MiXCR into one record per CDR3 protein. This repertoire shows under 900,000 distinct CDR3 sequences, approximately 53% found once; its top ten account for approximately 4.5%. Sequences were obtained from blood. These receptors all stem from a girl under 18 with multiple sclerosis.

This chain links TRBV25-1 with TRBJ1-2; 7 bases align to TRBD1. The CDR3 totals 13 residues. The V gene's germline CDR1 is MGHDK and CDR2 SYGVNS. The trim removed 5 bases at V and 4 bases at J, leaving 4 bases unmatched. CDR3 DNA: TGTGCCAGCAGTCGGGGACAGCCCTATGGCTACACCTTC. Its protein product is CASSRGQPYGYTF.

The chain combines TRBV20-1 with TRBJ2-4; 8 bases are a match to TRBD2. TRBJ2-5 explains the end of the DNA better; the J call may be wrong. Germline loops: CDR1 DFQATT, CDR2 SNEGSKA (reference sequence). CDR3 length: 15 residues. The CDR3 sequence is CSARPPGGRGETQYF. Here the CDR3 DNA reads TGCAGTGCTAGGCCGCCGGGGGGGCGCGGGGAGACCCAGTACTTC.

This clonotype was counted between two and nine times. The chain employs TRBV7-9 and TRBJ2-7; D ambiguous. V gave up 5 bases and J gave up 0 bases, with 14 bases separating them. CDR1 and CDR2 from the germline V gene are SEHNR and FQNEAQ (reference sequence). This CDR3 is 15 amino acids long. DNA of the CDR3: TGTGCCAGCAGCCCGCCCTATTTCAGCTCCTACGAGCAGTACTTC. It yields the protein CASSPPYFSSYEQYF.

This sequence joins TRBV18 and TRBJ2-5; D is ambiguous. Trimming removed 6 bases from V and 11 bases from J, with 22 bases in between. The CDR3 is made up of 14 amino acids. The germline gives CDR1 KGHSH, CDR2 LQKENI. The CDR3 protein is CASSKRQTYNEQYF. The CDR3 DNA sequence: TGTGCCAGCTCGAAACGGCAGACCTACAATGAGCAGTACTTC.

This clonotype was found a few times. A clone one base away is much larger, so this may be a read error. This chain links TRBV9 with TRBJ2-6, with D perhaps matching TRBD2 (6 bases). The CDR3 covers 16 residues. Looked up from germline, CDR1 is SGDLS and CDR2 is YYNGEE. The CDR3 DNA reads as TGTGCCAGCAGCGTAGATGGCGGGGCTGGGGCCAACGTCCGGACTTTC. It encodes CASSVDGGAGANVRTF.

The rearrangement uses TRBV5-1 and TRBJ2-1; no definite D call. Germline CDR1 SGHRS, CDR2 YFSETQ. Trimming removed 2 bases at V and 7 bases at J, with 16 bases between. The CDR3 spans 15 residues. For the CDR3, the DNA is TGCGCCAGCAGCTTTCCAGCGCCCGTTATGAATGAGCAGTTCTTC. Protein: CASSFPAPVMNEQFF.

This clonotype appeared a few times. The genes are TRBV7-3 and TRBJ2-3; 13 nucleotides agree with TRBD2. With V trimmed by 5 bases and J by 4 bases, 6 bases remained unmatched. Germline CDR1 reads SGHTA; CDR2 reads FQGTGA. This CDR3 is 16 amino acids long. The CDR3 bases are TGTGCCAGCAGCCCGACTAGCGGGAGGCGGGCAGATACGCAGTATTTT. Protein: CASSPTSGRRADTQYF.

The rearrangement links TRBV20-1 to TRBJ2-7; D call uncertain. Trimming shortened V by 1 base and J by 1 base, and 5 bases separated the two germline ends. CDR1 is DFQATT, CDR2 SNEGSKA, per germline (reference sequence). This CDR3 spans 12 amino acids. Written as DNA, the CDR3 is TGCAGTGCTAGAGCGGCTTCCTACGAGCAGTACTTC. Translation gives CSARAASYEQYF.

The chain joins TRBV20-1 to TRBJ2-1, with 8 bases lining up with TRBD1. With 6 bases clipped from V and 6 bases from J, the junction kept 10 bases outside the gene matches. Germline assignment: CDR1 DFQATT and CDR2 SNEGSKA (reference sequence). This CDR3 has 14 residues. The CDR3: CSATDRGFINEQFF. The CDR3 bases are TGCAGTGCCACCGACAGGGGTTTCATCAATGAGCAGTTCTTC.

The chain joins TRBV10-3 to TRBJ2-3, with D unresolved. With 6 bases removed from V and 3 bases from J, the gap between germline ends came to 13 bases. This CDR3 contains 14 residues. The germline V gene has CDR1 ENHRY and CDR2 SYGVKD. The CDR3 loop reads CAISPRPKTDTQYF. CDR3 DNA sequence: TGTGCCATCAGCCCCCGCCCTAAGACAGATACGCAGTATTTT.

Only a few counts were recorded for this clonotype. This sequence joins TRBV20-1 and TRBJ2-3; 12 positions agree with TRBD2. Germline V gene lookup returns CDR1 DFQATT and CDR2 SNEGSKA (reference sequence). The V and J ends lost 6 bases and 4 bases, in that order; junction bases with no gene match: 8. This CDR3 contains 15 residues. CDR3 amino acids: CSATFLAGGADTQYF. CDR3 coding DNA: TGCAGTGCCACTTTTCTAGCGGGAGGGGCAGATACGCAGTATTTT.

J is TRBJ2-5 and V is TRBV5-1; 11 positions agree with TRBD2. TRBJ2-7 explains the end of the DNA better; the J call may be wrong. The V gene's germline CDR1 is SGHRS and CDR2 YFSETQ. The CDR3 contains 16 residues. CDR3 sequence: CASSLGTSGGVYEQYF. Written as DNA, the CDR3 is TGCGCCAGCAGCTTGGGTACTAGCGGGGGTGTTTACGAGCAGTACTTC.

J is TRBJ2-3 and V is TRBV29-1, with TRBD2 identical over 10 bases. Trimming took 6 bases from V and 3 from J; bases not matched to a gene: 6. Germline CDR1 is SQVTM and CDR2 is ANQGSEA. This CDR3 comprises 14 residues. DNA of the CDR3: TGCAGCGTAGCTAGCGGGAGTATAACAGATACGCAGTATTTT. As protein: CSVASGSITDTQYF.

The J gene is TRBJ2-1, the V gene TRBV3-1, with D tentatively TRBD1 (6 bases). CDR3 size: 17 residues. V lost 0 bases to trimming and J lost 5 bases, with 17 bases between them. Germline V CDR1 and CDR2: LGHDT, YNNKEL (reference sequence). CDR3 DNA: TGTGCCAGCAGCCAAGAAAGTGGGGGCGGCCATAACAATGAGCAGTTCTTC. Residues: CASSQESGGGHNNEQFF.

The gene calls are TRBV6-6 and TRBJ2-7; TRBD2 matches 11 bases. Germline assignment: CDR1 MNHNY and CDR2 SVGAGI (reference sequence). CDR3 length: 15 amino acids. With V trimmed by 5 bases and J by 4 bases, 7 bases remained unmatched. The CDR3 DNA sequence: TGTGCCAGCAGTACACTAGCGGGAGTATCTTACGAGCAGTACTTC. This encodes CASSTLAGVSYEQYF.

This clonotype showed up just a few times. This chain links TRBV27 with TRBJ2-7, with 12 bases that match TRBD2. Trimming removed 4 bases from V and 2 bases from J; junction bases left unmatched: 9. This CDR3 region has 17 residues. Germline V gene sequence: CDR1 MNHEY, CDR2 SMNVEV (reference sequence). The CDR3 sequence: CASSSRTSGIVAYEQYF. CDR3 DNA sequence: TGTGCCAGCAGTTCCCGGACTAGCGGGATTGTGGCCTACGAGCAGTACTTC.

The V gene is TRBV14, the J gene TRBJ2-1; the D gene is possibly TRBD1 (6 bases). Germline CDR1 reads SGHDN; CDR2 reads FVKESK. Trimming stripped 0 bases from V and 6 bases from J, with 15 bases between. The CDR3 sequence is 16 residues long. CDR3 DNA: TGTGCCAGCAGCCAAGAGGGACACCCTACTTTCAATGAGCAGTTCTTC. This codes for CASSQEGHPTFNEQFF.

The chain is built from TRBV20-1 and TRBJ2-1, with 15 bases lining up with TRBD2. There are 17 residues in the CDR3. The junction had 7 bases not matched to a gene; V was cut back by 6 bases and J by 1 base. Per the germline V gene, CDR1 is DFQATT and CDR2 is SNEGSKA (reference sequence). CDR3 coding DNA: TGCAGTGCCACAGGACTAGCGGGGGGGATATCCTACAATGAGCAGTTCTTC. It codes for CSATGLAGGISYNEQFF.

This clonotype appeared a few times. The rearrangement links TRBV7-4 to TRBJ1-2, with D possibly being TRBD1 (5 bases). V dropped 1 base and J dropped 7 bases, with 19 bases sitting between them. Looked up from germline, CDR1 is SGHVT and CDR2 is SQSDAQ. The CDR3 covers 16 residues. CDR3 sequence (DNA): TGTGCCAGCAGCTTAGGGGCAGGGAACACTTCCTGTGGCTACACCTTC. Translated, it gives CASSLGAGNTSCGYTF. The full variable domain, with the rest looked up from reference TRBV7-4 and TRBJ1-2, is GAGVSQSPRYKVAKRGRDVALRCDSISGHVTLYWYRQTLGQGSEVLTYSQSDAQRDKSGRPSGRFSAERPERSVSTLKIQRTEQGDSAVYLCASSLGAGNTSCGYTFGSGTRLTVV.

This clonotype turned up a few times. The V call is TRBV6-1, the J call TRBJ2-1, with 7 bases identical to TRBD1. The germline gives CDR1 MNHNS, CDR2 SASEGT. This CDR3 is built from 15 residues. V lost 5 bases to trimming and J lost 5 bases; unmatched junction nucleotides: 9. CDR3 DNA sequence: TGTGCCAGCAGTAACCGGGACAGAGGTGACAATGAGCAGTTCTTC. Protein sequence: CASSNRDRGDNEQFF.

The chain couples TRBV7-8 to TRBJ2-1, with 14 bases that match TRBD2. Germline assignment: CDR1 SGHVS and CDR2 FQNEAQ. The trim removed 1 base at V and 4 bases at J, leaving 3 bases unmatched. The CDR3 loop spans 17 amino acids. CDR3 loop: CASSLGTSGRKYNEQFF. DNA for the CDR3: TGTGCCAGCAGCTTAGGGACTAGCGGGAGGAAATACAATGAGCAGTTCTTC.